Sequencing of this T cell receptor (beta chain) was carried out in a study of long-term antiretroviral therapy in people with HIV. Assay version v3.0 of immunoSEQ was used, and it was run at survey level. Clones were sequenced by immunoSEQ multiplex PCR, and TCRdb holds only the in-frame ones, with some missing. The table has about 40,000 clones, around 83% seen once. This clone was counted only a few times. The target antigen is unknown. Looked up from germline, CDR1 is WNHNN and CDR2 is SYGVQD (reference sequence). V gave up 0 bases and J gave up 5 bases, with 16 bases separating them. The CDR3 has 16 amino acids. Study-wide points: It was not possible to obtain data on ART adherence, viral resistance or therapy changes. HIV repertoires showed narrower CDR3 length ranges than controls.

The clonotype comes from a woman aged 45 to 65 with HIV. This material consisted of unsorted PBMCs, taken 3.1 years after starting antiretroviral therapy. The V and J genes are TRBV10-1 and TRBJ1-2; D ambiguous. CDR3 in DNA: TGCGCCAGCAGTGAGTCCGGCAGGCCGAGCCCTTATGGCTACACCTTC. It encodes CASSESGRPSPYGYTF.